This T cell receptor beta chain is from a study of blood T cell repertoires in COVID-19. Germline V gives CDR1 MGHRA, CDR2 YSYEKL. This CDR3 has 16 amino acids. V trimming: 4 bases; J trimming: 3 bases; junction bases outside the gene matches: 8. Sequenced by immunoSEQ multiplex PCR; TCRdb stores in-frame clones only, minus some. This table has tens of thousands of clones, 70% to 85% appearing once. This clone was detected only a few times. This chain links TRBV4-1 with TRBJ1-5; 8 positions agree with TRBD1. This receptor was identified in a woman aged 60 to 75 with acute or convalescent COVID-19. Sequencing was done on a sample of peripheral blood. In nucleotides, the CDR3 is TGCGCCAGCAGCCGTGGGACAGGTCTTTCCAATCAGCCCCAGCATTTT. Protein product: CASSRGTGLSNQPQHF.